The 23 T cell receptor beta chains given below trace back to one sample, sequenced in a study of shared clonotypes between healthy human individuals. The repertoire was sequenced with immunoSEQ multiplex PCR; TCRdb's copy has only in-frame clones and lacks some. The sample yields 2 million to 2.5 million clones, around 95% seen once. The source material was naive CD4+ T cells sorted from blood. Regarding subset: CD45RA+ positively selected. Receptor source: a man aged 18-30 years in good health.

The chain combines TRBV4-3 with TRBJ2-7, with 8 bases lining up with TRBD1. The CDR3 sequence is 15 residues long. With 4 bases clipped from V and 4 bases from J, the junction kept 9 bases outside the gene matches. CDR1 is LGHNA and CDR2 is YSLEER in the germline V gene. CDR3: CASSRFLDRAYEQYF. CDR3 DNA: TGCGCCAGCAGCCGGTTCTTGGACAGGGCTTACGAGCAGTACTTC.

The gene calls are TRBV5-6 and TRBJ1-2, with TRBD1 matching 9 bases. The germline V gene encodes CDR1 SGHDT and CDR2 YYEEEE. The V and J ends lost 3 bases and 6 bases, in that order; junction bases with no gene match: 15. The length of the CDR3 is 17 residues. CDR3 loop: CASSSHRGRLNLDGYTF. In nucleotides, the CDR3 is TGTGCCAGCAGCTCTCACAGGGGGCGCTTAAACCTCGATGGCTACACCTTC.

This chain links TRBV7-2 with TRBJ2-3; 12 bases agree with TRBD2. The CDR3 extends over 16 amino acids. Germline CDR1 and CDR2: SGHTA and FQGNSA. With 5 bases clipped from V and 3 bases from J, the junction kept 6 bases outside the gene matches. The CDR3 DNA is TGTGCCAGCAGCCAAAGACTAGCGGGGGTGACAGATACGCAGTATTTT. Amino acid sequence: CASSQRLAGVTDTQYF.

The J gene is TRBJ1-2, the V gene TRBV18; D unresolved. Per the germline V gene, CDR1 is KGHSH and CDR2 is LQKENI. This CDR3 is 14 amino acids long. Trimming shortened V by 3 bases and J by 8 bases, and 16 bases separated the two germline ends. The DNA for the CDR3 is TGTGCCAGCTCACCTTCACCCGATTCCGGGGGCTACACCTTC. This gives the protein CASSPSPDSGGYTF.

This clone was seen only once. This chain uses TRBV29-1 with TRBJ1-2; D is ambiguous. Germline lookup yields CDR1 SQVTM and CDR2 ANQGSEA. The CDR3 length is 14 residues. The CDR3: CSANEPTTNYGYTF. CDR3 coding DNA: TGCAGTGCCAATGAACCGACGACTAACTATGGCTACACCTTC.

The V and J genes are TRBV5-1 and TRBJ2-7, with unresolved D. V lost 4 bases and J lost 0, with 14 bases in between. Germline V gives CDR1 SGHRS, CDR2 YFSETQ. This CDR3 contains 15 residues. This CDR3 is CASSPHFGRSYEQYF. In nucleotides, the CDR3 is TGCGCCAGCAGCCCTCATTTCGGTCGCTCCTACGAGCAGTACTTC.

V gene TRBV28 combines with J gene TRBJ1-4, with D possibly matching TRBD1 (6 bases). Trimming stripped 2 bases from V and 10 bases from J, with 14 bases between. CDR3 length: 14 amino acids. Germline V gene lookup returns CDR1 MDHEN and CDR2 SYDVKM. The CDR3 loop is CASSLQDRRGKLFF. The CDR3 bases are TGTGCCAGCAGTTTACAAGACAGGCGGGGAAAACTGTTTTTT.

The table lists this clone with a few counts. The CDR3 coding sequence is TGCGCCAGCAGCCAAGATGGGGGGGCCACTGAAGCTTTCTTT. It yields the protein CASSQDGGATEAFF. The chain couples TRBV4-3 to TRBJ1-1, with D possibly being TRBD1 (6 bases). The CDR3 runs to 14 residues. Trimming left V 0 bases short and J 4 bases short, with 9 bases between. From germline, CDR1 is LGHNA and CDR2 YSLEER.

The genes are TRBV6-5 and TRBJ1-6; maybe TRBD1 (6 bases). Germline CDR1 is MNHEY and CDR2 is SVGAGI. V dropped 5 bases and J dropped 9 bases, with 11 bases sitting between them. CDR3 size: 13 residues. CDR3 protein: CASSETGSSPLHF. The CDR3 DNA follows: TGTGCCAGCAGTGAGACAGGTAGTTCACCCCTCCACTTT.

The chain carries TRBV20-1 and TRBJ2-7, with 10 bases aligning to TRBD2. Germline CDR1 is DFQATT and CDR2 is SNEGSKA (reference sequence). Trimming removed 6 bases from V and 6 bases from J; junction bases left unmatched: 2. CDR3 length: 11 amino acids. The CDR3 bases are TGCAGTGCAAAGCGGGGGGGCGAGCAGTACTTC. It is translated as CSAKRGGEQYF.

The chain couples TRBV7-2 to TRBJ2-7, with D possibly TRBD2 on 6 matching bases. V dropped 4 bases and J dropped 6 bases, with 28 bases sitting between them. Germline CDR1 reads SGHTA; CDR2 reads FQGNSA. The CDR3 runs 18 residues. The CDR3 is CASSSQTSYGAGAREQYF. CDR3 nucleotides: TGTGCCAGCAGCTCCCAGACTAGTTACGGGGCTGGGGCGCGCGAGCAGTACTTC.

The chain uses TRBV25-1 and TRBJ1-1; weak D call: TRBD1 (5 bases). Trimming shortened V by 7 bases and J by 5 bases, and 17 bases separated the two germline ends. This CDR3 has 14 residues. Germline loops: CDR1 MGHDK, CDR2 SYGVNS. This chain's CDR3 is CASKRDGGRTEAFF. The DNA for the CDR3 is TGTGCCAGCAAAAGGGACGGGGGGAGGACTGAAGCTTTCTTT.

A word on this clone: Other DNA sequences of this sample code for an identical CDR3. The chain uses TRBV7-9 and TRBJ1-6; 9 nucleotides agree with TRBD1. Germline CDR1 reads SEHNR; CDR2 reads FQNEAQ (reference sequence). The CDR3 runs to 14 residues. Unmatched junction bases numbered 1, after V lost 1 base and J lost 9 bases. CDR3 protein: CASSLGQGGSPLHF. In DNA form, the CDR3 reads TGTGCCAGCAGCTTAGGACAGGGGGGTTCACCCCTCCACTTT.

The rearrangement joins TRBV7-2 to TRBJ1-1; no definite D call. V was cut by 5 bases and J by 0 bases, with 13 bases left in between. Looked up from germline, CDR1 is SGHTA and CDR2 is FQGNSA. The CDR3 length is 15 residues. The CDR3 sequence is CASSTRTGMNTEAFF. The DNA for the CDR3 is TGTGCCAGCAGCACCAGGACGGGTATGAACACTGAAGCTTTCTTT.

The chain joins TRBV5-1 to TRBJ2-2, with TRBD2 matching over 10 bases. Germline V gene lookup returns CDR1 SGHRS and CDR2 YFSETQ. Germline trimming cut 0 bases from V and 6 bases from J; bases unmatched to any gene: 8. This CDR3 is built from 17 residues. The CDR3 protein is CASSLAEAGGPSGELFF. CDR3 in DNA: TGCGCCAGCAGCTTGGCCGAAGCGGGAGGGCCTTCCGGGGAGCTGTTTTTT.

The V gene is TRBV11-2, the J gene TRBJ2-3; D gene unclear. Germline CDR1 reads SGHAT; CDR2 reads FQNNGV. V was pared by 1 base and J by 5 bases, with 7 bases between. The CDR3 is made up of 13 amino acids. The CDR3 coding sequence is TGTGCCAGCAGCTTAGGTTTTGTAGATACGCAGTATTTT. This gives the protein CASSLGFVDTQYF.

Regarding this clone: The sample has other DNA sequences that encode this CDR3 too. The chain employs TRBV11-2 and TRBJ1-3; the D gene is possibly TRBD1 (5 bases). This CDR3 contains 12 residues. The germline V gene encodes CDR1 SGHAT and CDR2 FQNNGV. The CDR3: CASRGSGNTIYF. In nucleotides, the CDR3 is TGTGCGTCGCGGGGGTCTGGAAACACCATATATTTT.

V usage is TRBV5-1 and J usage is TRBJ2-2, with 8 bases fitting TRBD2. Trimming took 4 bases from V and 5 from J; bases not matched to a gene: 10. The CDR3 spans 16 residues. Per the germline V gene, CDR1 is SGHRS and CDR2 is YFSETQ. The DNA of the CDR3 is TGCGCCAGCAGCGGGGGACTAGTTTCTGCTACCGGGGAGCTGTTTTTT. Protein product: CASSGGLVSATGELFF.

To note about this clone: Relative to the germline gene, one junction end is altered; a read error may explain this. The chain combines TRBV6-5 with TRBJ2-4; no clear D gene. The germline V gene has CDR1 MNHEY and CDR2 SVGAGI. The CDR3 spans 11 residues. The CDR3 here is CASGPKNIQYF. In nucleotides, the CDR3 is TGTGCCAGCGGGCCCAAGAACATTCAGTACTTC.

The chain has TRBV4-1 and TRBJ2-5; D is possibly TRBD1 (6 bases). V shed 1 base and J shed 3 bases, with 18 bases lying between them. Germline V gene data show CDR1 as MGHRA and CDR2 as YSYEKL. The CDR3 length is 17 residues. The CDR3 coding sequence is TGCGCCAGCAGCCAAGCATTTCCGCAGGGGCGCGAAGAGACCCAGTACTTC. It specifies CASSQAFPQGREETQYF.

The chain joins TRBV4-2 to TRBJ1-5; 8 nucleotides line up with TRBD1. This CDR3 comprises 15 residues. Germline loops: CDR1 LGHNA, CDR2 YNFKEQ. The ends lost 1 base at V and 3 bases at J; junction bases unmatched: 2. DNA of the CDR3: TGTGCCAGCAGCCAAGGGGACAGGCCCAATCAGCCCCAGCATTTT. Its translation is CASSQGDRPNQPQHF.

This chain links TRBV7-2 with TRBJ1-2, with D unclear. The CDR3 contains 14 residues. The germline gives CDR1 SGHTA, CDR2 FQGNSA. V lost 2 bases to trimming and J lost 4 bases, with 11 bases between them. Here the CDR3 reads CASSLFASAYGYTF. As DNA, the CDR3 is TGTGCCAGCAGCTTATTTGCCTCGGCCTATGGCTACACCTTC.

The chain recombines TRBV7-2 with TRBJ1-2, with 7 bases lining up with TRBD1. V dropped 5 bases and J dropped 8; count of bases not matched to a gene: 8. Per germline, CDR1 SGHTA and CDR2 FQGNSA. The CDR3 has 13 amino acids. CDR3 sequence reads: CASSRQGFEGYTF. Written as DNA, the CDR3 is TGTGCCAGCAGCAGACAGGGATTTGAGGGCTACACCTTC.